Listed here is a single TCR beta chain. The antigen remains undetermined. The PCR made use of 60 Vbeta and 13 Jbeta primers. Assay used: immunoSEQ multiplex PCR; TCRdb lists only in-frame clones, some missing. Of 150,000 to 200,000 clones in the sample, 65% to 75% were seen once. This entry belongs to a study of cytomegalovirus exposure and HLA in healthy donors. Regarding the study as a whole: In vitro data verified a few CMV-associated chains as specific for CMV antigens. Immune exposure was documented only through CMV serostatus. TCR beta sequences reportedly predicted most subjects' HLA-A and HLA-B alleles accurately. Fewer than 200 TCR beta chains were listed as cytomegalovirus-associated.

The CDR3 length is 15 residues. Germline V lookup: CDR1 MNHEY, CDR2 SMNVEV (reference sequence). V dropped 3 bases and J dropped 5 bases, with 15 bases sitting between them. The chain is built from TRBV27 and TRBJ2-3, with D possibly TRBD2 on 6 matching bases. Sequenced: PBMCs. The sequence was collected from a girl aged 10 to 17 in good health and CMV-seronegative. CDR3 DNA sequence: TGTGCCAGCAGTTTTATGGTCGGGGGTAAAGATACGCAGTATTTT. Protein product: CASSFMVGGKDTQYF.